This TCR beta chain appears in the sequencing data of a study of control samples from healthy donors and cancer patients. The germline CDR1 and CDR2 sequences are MGHRA and YSYEKL. The CDR3 loop spans 15 amino acids. V was pared by 4 bases and J by 4 bases, with 17 bases between. Sequenced by immunoSEQ multiplex PCR; TCRdb stores in-frame clones only, minus some. This table holds some 150,000 clones, about nine tenths found once. The sample taken for sequencing was blood. V and J are TRBV4-1 and TRBJ2-7; D is perhaps TRBD1 (7 bases). The clonotype originates from a woman aged 25-40 years in good health. CDR3 in DNA: TGCGCCAGCAGCCCCCCGGGCAGGGGGAGGTACGAGCAGTACTTC. Translation: CASSPPGRGRYEQYF.